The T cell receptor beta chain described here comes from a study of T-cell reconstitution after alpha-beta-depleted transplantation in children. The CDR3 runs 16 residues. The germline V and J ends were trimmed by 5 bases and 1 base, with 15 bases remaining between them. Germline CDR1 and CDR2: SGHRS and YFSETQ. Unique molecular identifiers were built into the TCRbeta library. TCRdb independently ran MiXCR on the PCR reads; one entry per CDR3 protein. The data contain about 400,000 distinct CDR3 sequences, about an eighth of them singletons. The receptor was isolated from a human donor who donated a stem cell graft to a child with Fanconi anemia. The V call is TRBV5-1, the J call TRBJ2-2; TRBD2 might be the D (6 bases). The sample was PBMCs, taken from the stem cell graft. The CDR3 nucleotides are TGCGCCAGCAGTCCTTCTAGCGTAGGGAACACCGGGGAGCTGTTTTTT. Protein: CASSPSSVGNTGELFF. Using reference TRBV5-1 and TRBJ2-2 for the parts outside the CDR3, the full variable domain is KAGVTQTPRYLIKTRGQQVTLSCSPISGHRSVSWYQQTPGQGLQFLFEYFSETQRNKGNFPGRFSGRQFSNSRSEMNVSTLELGDSALYLCASSPSSVGNTGELFFGEGSRLTVL.